The 15 T cell receptor beta chains reported below all come from one sample, sequenced in a study of blood T cells in healthy people across ages. PCR was performed a second time for roughly 7 to 12 cycles using a sample-barcoded 5' primer and a J-beta primer mix. TCRdb processed the 5' RACE reads anew with MiXCR; each CDR3 protein has one entry. Among hundreds of thousands of distinct CDR3 sequences listed, approximately 25% were seen once. This sample also belongs to another study, concerning T cells of mothers and their children.

Sequencing was carried out using blood. The receptors here all came from a boy younger than 18 in good health.

This clonotype has a handful of counts. CDR3 coding DNA: TGCGCCAGCAGCTTGGAGCGGGGACGGCACAATGAGCAGTTCTTC. Its protein product is CASSLERGRHNEQFF. The chain uses TRBV5-1 and TRBJ2-1, with 7 bases lining up with TRBD2. Looked up from germline, CDR1 is SGHRS and CDR2 is YFSETQ. The V segment lost 0 bases and the J segment 5 bases; nucleotides outside the gene matches: 5. This CDR3 region has 15 residues.

This clonotype came up a few times. The V gene is TRBV25-1, the J gene TRBJ2-3; 10 bases map to TRBD1. V lost 4 bases, J lost 6 bases, and 4 bases stayed unmatched. The length of the CDR3 is 14 residues. Germline CDR1 reads MGHDK; CDR2 reads SYGVNS. The CDR3 DNA sequence: TGTGCCAGCAGTGGGACAGGGGGTTGGGATACGCAGTATTTT. It yields the protein CASSGTGGWDTQYF.

This clonotype was detected only a few times. This chain links TRBV7-9 with TRBJ2-3; 10 nucleotides agree with TRBD1. Germline lookup yields CDR1 SEHNR and CDR2 FQNEAQ (reference sequence). The CDR3 is made up of 16 amino acids. The V segment lost 0 bases and the J segment 5 bases; nucleotides outside the gene matches: 5. CDR3 protein: CASSLAEGTGEDTQYF. DNA for the CDR3: TGTGCCAGCAGCTTAGCGGAGGGGACAGGGGAAGATACGCAGTATTTT.

This clonotype was seen a few times. The genes are TRBV7-2 and TRBJ1-1; 8 bases agree with TRBD1. The CDR3 covers 14 residues. With V trimmed by 5 bases and J by 6 bases, 8 bases remained unmatched. Germline lookup yields CDR1 SGHTA and CDR2 FQGNSA. The CDR3 region is CASSPLIQGAEAFF. Here the CDR3 DNA reads TGTGCCAGCAGCCCTTTAATACAGGGGGCTGAAGCTTTCTTT.

The V and J genes are TRBV29-1 and TRBJ2-5, with a weak D call TRBD2 (5 bases). V lost 4 bases, J lost 13 bases, and 28 bases lay in between. Germline V CDR1 and CDR2: SQVTM, ANQGSEA. CDR3 length: 15 residues. CDR3 bases: TGCAGCGTTGGTATGGTCTCCAGGCCCCGGGGAGAGCGGTACTTC. It codes for CSVGMVSRPRGERYF.

This clonotype has only a few counts. The rearrangement joins TRBV7-2 to TRBJ2-1; 8 bases match TRBD2. Trimming at V came to 0 bases and at J to 9 bases, leaving 1 base not matched to a gene. The germline V gene encodes CDR1 SGHTA and CDR2 FQGNSA. CDR3 size: 13 residues. CDR3 in amino acids: CASSLAAGGEQFF. Written as DNA, the CDR3 is TGTGCCAGCAGCTTAGCGGCGGGAGGTGAGCAGTTCTTC.

This clonotype showed up just a few times. This sequence joins TRBV7-2 and TRBJ2-7, with 9 bases lining up with TRBD1. V was pared by 1 base and J by 3 bases, with 7 bases of the junction left unmatched. Germline V gives CDR1 SGHTA, CDR2 FQGNSA. The CDR3 is 16 residues long. CDR3 sequence reads: CASSLGGGQGFYEQYF. As DNA, the CDR3 is TGTGCCAGCAGCTTAGGAGGGGGACAGGGCTTCTACGAGCAGTACTTC. The whole variable domain, remainder taken from reference TRBV7-2 and TRBJ2-7, is GAGVSQSPSNKVTEKGKDVELRCDPISGHTALYWYRQSLGQGLEFLIYFQGNSAPDKSGLPSDRFSAERTGGSVSTLTIQRTQQEDSAVYLCASSLGGGQGFYEQYFGPGTRLTVT.

This clonotype has more than one count but fewer than ten. CDR3 sequence reads: CASMRGGFGYTF. In DNA form, the CDR3 reads TGTGCCAGCATGAGGGGGGGGTTTGGCTACACCTTC. The chain carries TRBV12-3 or TRBV12-4 and TRBJ1-2; a weak D match, TRBD1 (6 bases). Trimming left V 7 bases short and J 7 bases short, with 13 bases between. This CDR3 has 12 amino acids.

This chain joins TRBV7-2 and TRBJ2-5; TRBD1 is a possible D gene (5 bases). CDR3 size: 14 residues. CDR1 is SGHTA and CDR2 is FQGNSA in the germline V gene. The ends were cut back, 6 bases at V and 1 base at J, with 12 bases in the middle. This CDR3 reads CASSFQGSQETQYF. The CDR3 region has the DNA TGTGCCAGCAGTTTCCAGGGTAGCCAAGAGACCCAGTACTTC.

This clonotype was detected a few times. This chain uses TRBV2 with TRBJ1-5; 7 positions agree with TRBD1. With V trimmed by 5 bases and J by 2 bases, 6 bases remained unmatched. CDR3 length: 15 amino acids. Germline loops: CDR1 SNHLY, CDR2 FYNNEI. The CDR3 spells CASSHRGGGNQPQHF. The CDR3 DNA is TGTGCCAGCAGTCACAGGGGTGGTGGCAATCAGCCCCAGCATTTT.

This clonotype was counted between two and nine times. The V call is TRBV11-1, the J call TRBJ2-1; TRBD2 aligns across 8 bases. The trim removed 7 bases at V and 3 bases at J, leaving 8 bases unmatched. The CDR3 runs to 15 residues. Germline CDR1 SGHAT, CDR2 FQDESV (reference sequence). The CDR3: CASTLSAGDYNEQFF. The CDR3 DNA reads TGTGCCAGCACCTTGTCAGCGGGGGACTACAATGAGCAGTTCTTC. Full variable domain (rest looked up from reference TRBV11-1 and TRBJ2-1): EAEVAQSPRYKITEKSQAVAFWCDPISGHATLYWYRQILGQGPELLVQFQDESVVDDSQLPKDRFSAERLKGVDSTLKIQPAELGDSAMYLCASTLSAGDYNEQFFGPGTRLTVL.

In regard to this clonotype: Relative to the germline gene, one junction end is altered; a read error may explain this. DNA of the CDR3: TGTGTCAGCAGCGTAGATGGGACCACACTCACCGGGGAGCTGTTTTTT. It yields the protein CVSSVDGTTLTGELFF. J is TRBJ2-2 and V is TRBV9, with D perhaps given as TRBD1 or TRBD2 (5 bases each). CDR1 is SGDLS and CDR2 is YYNGEE in the germline V gene. The CDR3 runs to 16 residues.

In the case of this clonotype: This CDR3 is missing its conserved last phenylalanine or tryptophan, likely due to a read error. V is TRBV28 and J is TRBJ2-5; no firm D call. Germline assignment: CDR1 MDHEN and CDR2 SYDVKM. The CDR3 contains 13 residues. V lost 8 bases and J 2 bases, leaving 12 bases between the germline ends. In DNA form, the CDR3 reads TGTGCCAGCTTTTTTCGTGAACAAGAGACCCAGTACTAC. Translating gives CASFFREQETQYY.

This clonotype was counted only a few times. This chain links TRBV14 with TRBJ2-3; D is possibly TRBD1 (6 bases). V gave up 1 base and J gave up 5 bases, with 19 bases separating them. There are 17 residues in the CDR3. Per the germline V gene, CDR1 is SGHDN and CDR2 is FVKESK. The CDR3 region has the DNA TGTGCCAGCAGCCAAGGGATACCAGGGGCAGGAGGAGATACGCAGTATTTT. This encodes CASSQGIPGAGGDTQYF.

The V gene is TRBV4-2, the J gene TRBJ2-7, with a tentative D call TRBD1 (5 bases). Trimming left V 2 bases short and J 5 bases short, with 10 bases between. The CDR3 contains 13 residues. Germline values: CDR1 LGHNA, CDR2 YNFKEQ. The CDR3 coding sequence is TGTGCCAGCAGCCAACTCAGGGTGGACGAGCAGTACTTC. It is translated as CASSQLRVDEQYF.